The 11 T cell receptor beta chains presented below share a single source sample, sequenced in a study of STAT5B mutations in CD4+ large granular lymphocyte leukemia. Profiled with immunoSEQ multiplex PCR; TCRdb holds only in-frame clones, not every one. The data contain around 24,000 clones, about 78% of them singletons. Source material: CD4+ T cells from blood buffy coats. The receptors derive from a human donor in good health.

V is TRBV15 and J is TRBJ1-5; TRBD1 is a possible D gene (6 bases). CDR1 is LNHNV, CDR2 YYDKDF, per germline (reference sequence). The V gene lost 7 bases and the J gene lost 0 bases, with 22 bases spanning the gap. There are 18 residues in the CDR3. The CDR3 spells CATKGAGTFDDSNQPQHF. The CDR3 region has the DNA TGTGCCACCAAAGGAGCCGGGACATTCGATGATAGCAATCAGCCCCAGCATTTT.

The rearrangement links TRBV6-5 to TRBJ2-5, with D perhaps TRBD2 (7 bases). The germline gives CDR1 MNHEY, CDR2 SVGAGI. The CDR3 is made up of 15 amino acids. Trimming removed 4 bases at V and 5 bases at J, with 17 bases between. The CDR3, as DNA: TGTGCCAGCAGTTTTACCTCACAGGGAGGGGAGACCCAGTACTTC. This translates into CASSFTSQGGETQYF.

V usage is TRBV6-6 and J usage is TRBJ2-5; possible D gene TRBD2, 5 bases. The tail of the sequence fits TRBJ2-7 better, so the J call may be wrong. Germline V lookup: CDR1 MNHNY, CDR2 SVGAGI (reference sequence). The CDR3 totals 13 residues. CDR3: CATRTDFTYEQYF. Written as DNA, the CDR3 is TGTGCCACCCGGACTGATTTTACCTACGAGCAGTACTTC.

The CDR3 loop reads CASSLVREKLFF. CDR3 in DNA: TGTGCCAGCAGCTTAGTCCGGGAAAAACTGTTTTTT. The J gene is TRBJ1-4, the V gene TRBV7-2, with D uncertain. Trimming took 1 base from V and 8 from J, leaving 5 bases between them. This CDR3 spans 12 amino acids. Looked up from germline, CDR1 is SGHTA and CDR2 is FQGNSA.

The chain links TRBV7-6 to TRBJ2-2; 9 bases line up with TRBD2. Germline CDR1 SGHVS, CDR2 FNYEAQ. Trimming cost V 2 bases and J 0 bases; bases outside gene matches: 7. CDR3 length: 18 residues. The CDR3 DNA follows: TGTGCCAGCAGCTTAAGGGTAATAGCGGGAGCGAACACCGGGGAGCTGTTTTTT. Encoded protein: CASSLRVIAGANTGELFF. The whole variable domain, remainder taken from reference TRBV7-6 and TRBJ2-2, is GAGVSQSPRYKVTKRGQDVALRCDPISGHVSLYWYRQALGQGPEFLTYFNYEAQQDKSGLPNDRFSAERPEGSISTLTIQRTEQRDSAMYRCASSLRVIAGANTGELFFGEGSRLTVL.

The chain recombines TRBV7-3 with TRBJ1-1; D not certain. This CDR3 region has 13 residues. The ends were cut back, 3 bases at V and 3 bases at J, with 8 bases in the middle. CDR1 is SGHTA, CDR2 FQGTGA, per germline. CDR3 protein: CASSLVWDTEAFF. CDR3 DNA sequence: TGTGCCAGCAGCTTGGTTTGGGACACTGAAGCTTTCTTT.

This chain uses TRBV7-9 with TRBJ1-4; unclear D gene. Trimming left V 5 bases short and J 3 bases short, with 16 bases between. There are 16 residues in the CDR3. Germline loops: CDR1 SEHNR, CDR2 FQNEAQ (reference sequence). CDR3 loop: CASSPLSGLPNEKLFF. For the CDR3, the DNA is TGTGCCAGCAGCCCCCTAAGTGGCCTGCCTAATGAAAAACTGTTTTTT.

The gene calls are TRBV10-3 and TRBJ2-5; D possibly corresponds to TRBD2 (5 bases). CDR3 length equals 13 residues. Trimming removed 6 bases from V and 5 bases from J, with 13 bases in between. Germline CDR1 reads ENHRY; CDR2 reads SYGVKD. The DNA of the CDR3 is TGTGCCATCAGGACCCCTACTAGGGAGACCCAGTACTTC. It codes for CAIRTPTRETQYF.

CDR3 bases: TGCGCCAGCAATTTAGGGGGCCTAGGCGCTGAAGCTTTCTTT. It is translated as CASNLGGLGAEAFF. This chain joins TRBV10-2 and TRBJ1-1; 7 positions agree with TRBD1. The CDR3 extends over 14 amino acids. V trimming: 7 bases; J trimming: 6 bases; junction bases outside the gene matches: 11. The germline V gene has CDR1 WSHSY and CDR2 SAAADI.

The rearrangement joins TRBV7-8 to TRBJ1-4; TRBD1 matches 7 bases. V lost 2 bases to trimming and J lost 4 bases; unmatched junction nucleotides: 13. The CDR3 runs 18 residues. CDR1 SGHVS and CDR2 FQNEAQ come from the germline V gene. The CDR3 spells CASSLRRQGRALNEKLFF. As DNA, the CDR3 is TGTGCCAGCAGCTTAAGGAGACAGGGAAGGGCTCTTAATGAAAAACTGTTTTTT.

The V and J genes are TRBV30 and TRBJ2-5; 9 bases are a match to TRBD2. There are 13 residues in the CDR3. Trimming at V came to 6 bases and at J to 5 bases, leaving 7 bases not matched to a gene. Germline lookup yields CDR1 GTSNPN and CDR2 SVGIG (reference sequence). This CDR3 is CACRLAVIETQYF. The CDR3 nucleotides read TGTGCCTGTAGACTAGCGGTTATCGAGACCCAGTACTTC.